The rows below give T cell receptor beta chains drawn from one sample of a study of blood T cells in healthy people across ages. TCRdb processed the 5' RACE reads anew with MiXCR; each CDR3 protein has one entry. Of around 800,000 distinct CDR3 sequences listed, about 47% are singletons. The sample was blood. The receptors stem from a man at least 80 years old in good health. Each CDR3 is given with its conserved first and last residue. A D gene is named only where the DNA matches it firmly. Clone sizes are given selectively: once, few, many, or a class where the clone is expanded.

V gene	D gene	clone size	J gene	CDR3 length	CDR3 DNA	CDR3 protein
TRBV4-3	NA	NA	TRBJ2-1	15	TGCGCCAGCAGCCAAGATAACAGGGAGTCCGGTGAGCAGTTCTTC	CASSQDNRESGEQFF
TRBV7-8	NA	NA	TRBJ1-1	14	TGTGCCGGCAGCCTAGTACAGGGGAACACTGAAGCTTTCTTT	CAGSLVQGNTEAFF
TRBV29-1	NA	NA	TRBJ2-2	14	TGCAGCGTTTTCGTGCAGGGAAACACCGGGGAGCTGTTTTTT	CSVFVQGNTGELFF
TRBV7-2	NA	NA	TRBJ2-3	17	TGTGCCAGCAGCTTAGTTCCTGGTAGCGCAAACACAGATACGCAGTATTTT	CASSLVPGSANTDTQYF
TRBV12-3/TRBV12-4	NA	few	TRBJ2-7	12	TGTGCCAGTAGTTGGGCCCCCTACGAGCAGTACTTC	CASSWAPYEQYF
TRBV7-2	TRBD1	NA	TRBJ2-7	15	TGTGCCAGCAGCTCCGCCCGACAGGGGCCCTACGAGCAGTACTTC	CASSSARQGPYEQYF
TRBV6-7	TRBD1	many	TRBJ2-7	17	TGTGCCAGCAGTTACCGCGCAAGGGGACAGGGGGTCTACGAGCAGTACTTC	CASSYRARGQGVYEQYF
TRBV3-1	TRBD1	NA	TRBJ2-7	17	TGCGCCAGCAGCCAAGATACAGGGGAGAAGATATCCTACGAGCAGTACTTC	CASSQDTGEKISYEQYF
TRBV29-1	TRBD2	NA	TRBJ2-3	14	TGCAGCGTTGAACTAGCGGGGGTTTCAGATACGCAGTATTTT	CSVELAGVSDTQYF
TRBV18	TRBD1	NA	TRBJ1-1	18	TGTGCCAGCTCACCACGTTTCGAGGACAGGGGGTGGAACACTGAAGCTTTCTTT	CASSPRFEDRGWNTEAFF
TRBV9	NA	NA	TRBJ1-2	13	TGTGCCAGCAGGGATCCGGGGCTCTGGCGCTACACCTTC	CASRDPGLWRYTF
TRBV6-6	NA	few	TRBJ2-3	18	TGTGCCAGCAGTTACCCGAGGGGGATAGCGGATATCACAGATACGCAGTATTTT	CASSYPRGIADITDTQYF
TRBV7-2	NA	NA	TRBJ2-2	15	TGTGCCAGCAGCCCGGGACCGCCGAACACCGGGGAGCTGTTTTTT	CASSPGPPNTGELFF
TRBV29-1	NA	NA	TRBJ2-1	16	TGCAGCGTTGTCCCCACCCCCGCACTTACCTACAATGAGCAGTTCTTC	CSVVPTPALTYNEQFF
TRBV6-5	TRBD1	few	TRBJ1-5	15	TGTGCCAGCACCCCAAGTCGGGACAGCCATCAGCCCCAGCATTTT	CASTPSRDSHQPQHF
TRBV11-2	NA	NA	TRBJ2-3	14	TGTGCCAGCAGCCCCGACACGGTGGGGCGATACGCGTATTTT	CASSPDTVGRYAYF
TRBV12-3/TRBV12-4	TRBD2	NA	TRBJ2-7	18	TGTACCAGCAGCCCTGGGACTAGCGGGACCCCCAGCTCCTACGAGCAGTACTTC	CTSSPGTSGTPSSYEQYF
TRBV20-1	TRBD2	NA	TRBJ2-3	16	TGCAGTGCTAGAGCCCTGGCTAGCGGGACCCCAGATACGCAGTATTTT	CSARALASGTPDTQYF
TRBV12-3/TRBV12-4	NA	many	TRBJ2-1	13	TGTGCCAGCAGTCTAAAAGGGATTGGTGAGCAGTTCTTC	CASSLKGIGEQFF
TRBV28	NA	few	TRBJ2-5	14	TGTGCCAGCAGTTTGGGGGGGGCGGGGGAGACCCAGTACTTC	CASSLGGAGETQYF
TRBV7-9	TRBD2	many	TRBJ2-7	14	TGTGCCAGCAGGGGGACTAGCGGGAGTTACGAGCAGTACTTC	CASRGTSGSYEQYF
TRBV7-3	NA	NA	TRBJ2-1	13	TGTGCCAGCAGCTTAACCGAAAGCAATGAGCAGTTCTTC	CASSLTESNEQFF
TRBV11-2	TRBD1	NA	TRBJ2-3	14	TGTGCCAGCAGCGAGGACAGGATTACGGATACGCAGTATTTT	CASSEDRITDTQYF
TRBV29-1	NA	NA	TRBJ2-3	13	TGCAGTGGAGGGCGGGGCTTTCAAGATACGCAGTATTTT	CSGGRGFQDTQYF
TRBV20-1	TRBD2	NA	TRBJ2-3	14	TGCAGTGCCCTCACTAGCGGGAGTGAGAATACGCAGTATTTT	CSALTSGSENTQYF
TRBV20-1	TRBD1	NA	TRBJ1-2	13	TGCAGTGCTCTGAGACAGGGGGCTCATGGCTACACCTTC	CSALRQGAHGYTF
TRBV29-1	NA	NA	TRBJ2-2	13	TGCAGCACCGGGACAACGAACACCGGGGAGCTGTTTTTT	CSTGTTNTGELFF
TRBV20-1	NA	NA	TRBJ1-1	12	TGCAGTGCTACAACAGGGTACACTGAAGCTTTCTTT	CSATTGYTEAFF
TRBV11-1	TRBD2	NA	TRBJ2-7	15	TGTGCCAGCAGCTGGACTAGCGGAGCCCTCTACGAGCAGTACTTC	CASSWTSGALYEQYF
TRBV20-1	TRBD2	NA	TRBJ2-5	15	TGCAGTGCTAGAGGACTAGCGGGAGGCCAAGAGACCCAGTACTTC	CSARGLAGGQETQYF
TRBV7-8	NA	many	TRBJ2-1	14	TGTGCCAGCCACGGGGAGACTACCTACAATGAGCAGTTCTTC	CASHGETTYNEQFF
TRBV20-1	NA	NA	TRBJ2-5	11	TGCAGTGCTTACAGAAACAATGAGCAGTACTTC	CSAYRNNEQYF
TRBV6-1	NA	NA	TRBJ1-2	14	TGTGCCAGCAGTCTCGGAGAGTTACCCTGTGGCTACACCTTC	CASSLGELPCGYTF
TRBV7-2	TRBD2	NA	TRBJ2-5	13	TGTGCCAGCAGCTTGGGGGGGTTCGAGACCCAGTACTTC	CASSLGGFETQYF
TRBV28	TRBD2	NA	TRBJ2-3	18	TGTGCCAGCAGTTTCCCAGGCGGACTAGCGGACCTCACAGATACGCAGTATTTT	CASSFPGGLADLTDTQYF
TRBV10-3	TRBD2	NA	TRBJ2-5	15	TGTGCCATCAGTGAGGCGGGCGGGAGTTCGGAGACCCAGTACTTC	CAISEAGGSSETQYF
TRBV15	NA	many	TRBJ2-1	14	TGTGCCACCAGCAGAGAAAGCCTACGGAATGAGCAGTTCTTC	CATSRESLRNEQFF
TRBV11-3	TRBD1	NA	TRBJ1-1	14	TGTGCCAGCAGCGGCAACAGGGGGGGCACTGAAGCTTTCTTT	CASSGNRGGTEAFF
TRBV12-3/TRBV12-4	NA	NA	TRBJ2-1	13	TGTGCCAGCAGTTTAAATAACTACAATGAGCAGTTCTTC	CASSLNNYNEQFF
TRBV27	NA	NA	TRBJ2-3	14	TGTGCCAGCAGTTTAAATGTCCTCACAGATACGCAGTATTTT	CASSLNVLTDTQYF
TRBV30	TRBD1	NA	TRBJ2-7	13	TGTGCCTGGAGTCTAGGACAGGGAAATGAGCAGTACTTC	CAWSLGQGNEQYF
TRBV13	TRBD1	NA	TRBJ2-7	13	TGTGCCAGCAGCTCGACAGGGGTAGGCGAGCAGTACTTC	CASSSTGVGEQYF
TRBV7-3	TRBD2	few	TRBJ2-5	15	TGTGCCAGCAGCAGACCCCCGGGACTAGCGATTGAGCAGTACTTC	CASSRPPGLAIEQYF
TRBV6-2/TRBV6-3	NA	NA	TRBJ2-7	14	TGTGCCAGCAGTTACTCGAATCTTGGGGGCGAGCAGTACTTC	CASSYSNLGGEQYF
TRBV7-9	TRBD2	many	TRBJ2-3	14	TGTGCCAGCAGCCTTAGCGGGAGGACAGATACGCAGTATTTT	CASSLSGRTDTQYF
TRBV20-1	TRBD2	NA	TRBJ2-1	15	TGCAGTGCCCGACGGACTAGCGGGACGGTCAATGAGCAGTTCTTC	CSARRTSGTVNEQFF
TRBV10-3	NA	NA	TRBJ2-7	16	TGTGCCATCAGTCTCCGAGGAGGGGGCGCGGTGTGGGAGCAGTACTTC	CAISLRGGGAVWEQYF
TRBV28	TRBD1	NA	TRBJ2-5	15	TGTGCCAGCACCCTCACAGGGGCGCCGCAAGAGACCCAGTACTTC	CASTLTGAPQETQYF
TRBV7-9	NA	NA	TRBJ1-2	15	TGTGCCAGCAGCGGTCAGCCAGGGCGAAACTATGGCTACACCTTC	CASSGQPGRNYGYTF
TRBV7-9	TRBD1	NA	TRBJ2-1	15	TGTGCCAGCAGCGACACCGACAGGGGACACAATGAGCAGTTCTTC	CASSDTDRGHNEQFF
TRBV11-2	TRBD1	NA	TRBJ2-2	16	TGTGCCAGCAGCTGGGGACAGGGCTTGAACACCGGGGAGCTGTTTTTT	CASSWGQGLNTGELFF
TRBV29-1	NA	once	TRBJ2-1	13	TGCAGCGTTGGGGGGACCCAGCGTACTGAGCAGTTCTTC	CSVGGTQRTEQFF
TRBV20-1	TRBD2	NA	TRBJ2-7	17	TGCAGTGCCACAGACATGCGGGGGTTACAGTCCGGCTACGAGCAGTACTTC	CSATDMRGLQSGYEQYF
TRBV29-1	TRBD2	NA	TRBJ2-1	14	TGCAGCGTTGAAGGGCCCGGACTAGTCTTTGAGCAGTTCTTC	CSVEGPGLVFEQFF
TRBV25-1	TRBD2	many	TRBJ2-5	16	TGTGCCAGCAGTGATCCGCGGGAGGCCCCCCAAGAGACCCAGTACTTC	CASSDPREAPQETQYF
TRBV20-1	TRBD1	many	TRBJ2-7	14	TGCAGTGCTAGTTGGGACAGGGGGCTCTACGAGCAGTACTTC	CSASWDRGLYEQYF
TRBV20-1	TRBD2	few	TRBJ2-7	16	TGCAGTGCTAGCGGGGTTTTAGCGGGAGGTAGGCACGAGCAGTACTTC	CSASGVLAGGRHEQYF